This TCR beta chain was sequenced for a study of identical twins. The V gene lost 8 bases and the J gene lost 7 bases, with 18 bases spanning the gap. The germline CDR1 and CDR2 sequences are SGHTA and FQGTGA. The CDR3 totals 13 residues. MiXCR, applied by TCRdb to the 5' RACE reads, yields one record per CDR3 protein. Counted here are a few hundred thousand distinct CDR3 sequences, 9.6% occurring once; the ten biggest clones make up under 3%. All donors were healthy Caucasians. These data were likewise used in another study, on yellow fever vaccine responses in identical twins.

V gene TRBV7-3 combines with J gene TRBJ2-7, with a weak D call TRBD2 (6 bases). Sequenced input: PBMCs. The clonotype originates from a woman aged 18-30 years in good health. CDR3 region: CASGAGPKGEQYF. CDR3 nucleotides: TGTGCCAGCGGGGCGGGACCAAAGGGTGAGCAGTACTTC.